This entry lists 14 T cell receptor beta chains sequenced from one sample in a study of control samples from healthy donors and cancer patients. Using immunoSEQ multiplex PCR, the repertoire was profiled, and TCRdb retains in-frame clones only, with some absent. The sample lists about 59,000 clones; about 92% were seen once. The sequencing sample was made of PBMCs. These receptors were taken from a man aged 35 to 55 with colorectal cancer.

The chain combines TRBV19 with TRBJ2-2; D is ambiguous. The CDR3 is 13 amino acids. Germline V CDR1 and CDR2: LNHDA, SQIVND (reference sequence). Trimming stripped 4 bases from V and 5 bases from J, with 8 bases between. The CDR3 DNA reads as TGTGCCAGTAGTACGGATTATACCGGGGAGCTGTTTTTT. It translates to CASSTDYTGELFF.

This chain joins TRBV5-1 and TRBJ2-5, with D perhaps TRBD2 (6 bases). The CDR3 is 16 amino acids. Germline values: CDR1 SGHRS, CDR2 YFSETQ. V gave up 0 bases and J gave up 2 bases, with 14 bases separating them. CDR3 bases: TGCGCCAGCAGCTTGGTAGGACGGGGGTATCAAGAGACCCAGTACTTC. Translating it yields CASSLVGRGYQETQYF.

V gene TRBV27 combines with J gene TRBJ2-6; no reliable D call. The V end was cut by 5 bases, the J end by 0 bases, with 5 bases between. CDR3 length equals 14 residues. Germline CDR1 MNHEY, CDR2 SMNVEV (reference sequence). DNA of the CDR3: TGTGCCAGCAGTAGATACTCTGGGGCCAACGTCCTGACTTTC. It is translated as CASSRYSGANVLTF.

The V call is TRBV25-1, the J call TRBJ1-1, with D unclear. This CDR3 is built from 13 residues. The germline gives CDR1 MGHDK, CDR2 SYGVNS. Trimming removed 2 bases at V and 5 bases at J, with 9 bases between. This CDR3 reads CASSEKYGTEAFF. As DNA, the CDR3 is TGTGCCAGCAGTGAAAAATATGGGACTGAAGCTTTCTTT.

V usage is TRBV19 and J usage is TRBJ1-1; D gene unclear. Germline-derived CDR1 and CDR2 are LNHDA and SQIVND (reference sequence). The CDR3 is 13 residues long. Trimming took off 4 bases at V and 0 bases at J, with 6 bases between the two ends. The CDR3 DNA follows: TGTGCCAGTAGTAACTGGATGAACACTGAAGCTTTCTTT. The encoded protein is CASSNWMNTEAFF. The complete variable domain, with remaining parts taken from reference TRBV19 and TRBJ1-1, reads DGGITQSPKYLFRKEGQNVTLSCEQNLNHDAMYWYRQDPGQGLRLIYYSQIVNDFQKGDIAEGYSVSREKKESFPLTVTSAQKNPTAFYLCASSNWMNTEAFFGQGTRLTVV.

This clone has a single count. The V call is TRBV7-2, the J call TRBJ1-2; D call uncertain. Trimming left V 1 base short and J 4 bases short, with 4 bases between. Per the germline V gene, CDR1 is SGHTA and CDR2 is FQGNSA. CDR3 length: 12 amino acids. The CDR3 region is CASSLVFYGYTF. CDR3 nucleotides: TGTGCCAGCAGCTTAGTCTTCTATGGCTACACCTTC.

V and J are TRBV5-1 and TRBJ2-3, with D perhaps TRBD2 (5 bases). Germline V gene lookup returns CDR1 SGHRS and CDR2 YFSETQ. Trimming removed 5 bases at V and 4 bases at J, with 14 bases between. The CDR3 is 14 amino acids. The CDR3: CASRRAAFPDTQYF. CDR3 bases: TGCGCCAGCAGGCGGGCCGCGTTCCCAGATACGCAGTATTTT.

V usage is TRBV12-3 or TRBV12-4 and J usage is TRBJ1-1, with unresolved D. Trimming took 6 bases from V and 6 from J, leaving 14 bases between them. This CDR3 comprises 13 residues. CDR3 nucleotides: TGTGCCAGCAGGATTCGAGGGAGGCCTGAAGCTTTCTTT. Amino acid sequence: CASRIRGRPEAFF.

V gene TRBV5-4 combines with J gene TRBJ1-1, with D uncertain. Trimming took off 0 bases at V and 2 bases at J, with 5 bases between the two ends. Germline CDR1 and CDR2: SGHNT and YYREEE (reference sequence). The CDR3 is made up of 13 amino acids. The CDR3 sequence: CASSLALNTEAFF. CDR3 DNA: TGTGCCAGCAGCTTGGCCCTCAACACTGAAGCTTTCTTT. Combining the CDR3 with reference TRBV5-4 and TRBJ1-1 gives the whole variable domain ETGVTQSPTHLIKTRGQQVTLRCSSQSGHNTVSWYQQALGQGPQFIFQYYREEENGRGNFPPRFSGLQFPNYSSELNVNALELDDSALYLCASSLALNTEAFFGQGTRLTVV.

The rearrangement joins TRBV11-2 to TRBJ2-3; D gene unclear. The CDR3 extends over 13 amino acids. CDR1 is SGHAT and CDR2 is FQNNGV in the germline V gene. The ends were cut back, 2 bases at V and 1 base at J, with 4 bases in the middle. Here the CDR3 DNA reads TGTGCCAGCAGCTTACCTGGCACAGATACGCAGTATTTT. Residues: CASSLPGTDTQYF.

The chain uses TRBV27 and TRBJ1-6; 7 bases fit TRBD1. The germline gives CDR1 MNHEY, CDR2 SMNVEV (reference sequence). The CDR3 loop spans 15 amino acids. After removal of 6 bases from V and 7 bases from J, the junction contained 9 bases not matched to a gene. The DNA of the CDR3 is TGTGCCAGCAGGACTCGACAGGGTGGGAATTCACCCCTCCACTTT. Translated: CASRTRQGGNSPLHF.

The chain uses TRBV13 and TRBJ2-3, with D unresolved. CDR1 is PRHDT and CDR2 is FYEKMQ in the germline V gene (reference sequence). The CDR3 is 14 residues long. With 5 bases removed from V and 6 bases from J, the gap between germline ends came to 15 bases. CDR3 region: CASSLRRLGDTQYF. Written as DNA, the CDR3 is TGTGCCAGCAGCCTGCGGAGATTAGGGGATACGCAGTATTTT.

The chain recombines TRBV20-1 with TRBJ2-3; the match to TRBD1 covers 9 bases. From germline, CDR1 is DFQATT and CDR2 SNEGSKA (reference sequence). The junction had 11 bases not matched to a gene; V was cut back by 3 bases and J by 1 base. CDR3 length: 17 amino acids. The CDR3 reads CSASQDRGKRGTDTQYF. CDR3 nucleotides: TGCAGTGCTAGTCAGGACAGGGGTAAAAGGGGCACAGATACGCAGTATTTT.

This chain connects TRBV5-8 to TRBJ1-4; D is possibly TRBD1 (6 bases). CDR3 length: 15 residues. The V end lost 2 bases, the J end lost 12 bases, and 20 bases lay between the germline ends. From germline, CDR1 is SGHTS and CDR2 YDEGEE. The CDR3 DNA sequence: TGTGCCAGCAGCTTACAGGGTGCCGCGGCCCTTGAACTGTTTTTT. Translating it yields CASSLQGAAALELFF.